A selection of T cell receptor beta chains follows, all from one sample in a study of T cell responses to AZD1222 COVID-19 vaccine. The data were produced by immunoSEQ multiplex PCR, yet TCRdb's version contains in-frame clones alone and is incomplete. This sample has approximately 94,000 clones; about 90% occur once, and the top ten carry around 3.8%. Specimen: peripheral blood, collected on day 0 of MenACWY control vaccination. The source of these receptors is an adult in good health. Each CDR3 is given with its conserved first and last residue. The order of the fields is V gene, D gene, clone size, CDR3 length, J gene, CDR3 DNA, CDR3 protein. The D gene is left open where the match is weak. Rows may omit the clone size; those that give it use once, few, many or a size class.

v_gene: TRBV30
d_gene: TRBD1
abundance: NA
len: 16
j_gene: TRBJ1-5
CDR3nt: TGTGCCTGGAGTGGGACAGGGGGCATATCGGATCAGCCCCAGCATTTT
CDR3aa: CAWSGTGGISDQPQHF

v_gene: TRBV2
d_gene: TRBD1
abundance: NA
len: 13
j_gene: TRBJ1-5
CDR3nt: TGTGCCAGCGGACAGGGGATCGATCAGCCCCAGCATTTT
CDR3aa: CASGQGIDQPQHF

v_gene: TRBV4-2
d_gene: NA
abundance: NA
len: 15
j_gene: TRBJ2-5
CDR3nt: TGTGCCAGCAGCCAAGACGGGACCTCAGAAGAGACCCAGTACTTC
CDR3aa: CASSQDGTSEETQYF

v_gene: TRBV3-1/TRBV3-2
d_gene: NA
abundance: once
len: 15
j_gene: TRBJ1-6
CDR3nt: TGTGCCAGCAGCCAAGGGGGAGGAAGGAATTCACCCCTCCACTTT
CDR3aa: CASSQGGGRNSPLHF

v_gene: TRBV7-2
d_gene: TRBD1
abundance: NA
len: 16
j_gene: TRBJ2-7
CDR3nt: TGTGCCAGCAGCTTAGCTGGACAGGGTTACTCCTACGAGCAGTACTTC
CDR3aa: CASSLAGQGYSYEQYF

v_gene: TRBV10-3
d_gene: TRBD1
abundance: NA
len: 14
j_gene: TRBJ1-2
CDR3nt: TGTGCCATCAATGGGGGGACAGGAAACTATGGCTACACCTTC
CDR3aa: CAINGGTGNYGYTF

v_gene: TRBV4-1
d_gene: TRBD2
abundance: NA
len: 18
j_gene: TRBJ2-1
CDR3nt: TGCGCCAGCAGCCAGTGGACTAGCGGGAGTTTAGTGTACAATGAGCAGTTCTTC
CDR3aa: CASSQWTSGSLVYNEQFF

v_gene: TRBV27
d_gene: NA
abundance: NA
len: 15
j_gene: TRBJ1-2
CDR3nt: TGTGCCAGCAACGTCCGGCTCCTCGGGTACTATGGCTACACCTTC
CDR3aa: CASNVRLLGYYGYTF

v_gene: TRBV5-4
d_gene: NA
abundance: NA
len: 14
j_gene: TRBJ2-7
CDR3nt: TGTGCCAGCAGCCCGGAACAGGCTCAGGAGGAGCAGTACTTC
CDR3aa: CASSPEQAQEEQYF

v_gene: TRBV7-2
d_gene: NA
abundance: NA
len: 14
j_gene: TRBJ1-2
CDR3nt: TGTGCCAGCAGCTCACAGACCTATAACTATGGCTACACCTTC
CDR3aa: CASSSQTYNYGYTF

v_gene: TRBV7-9
d_gene: TRBD1
abundance: NA
len: 14
j_gene: TRBJ1-2
CDR3nt: TGTGCCAGCAGCCCGACGGGACAGCTGTATGGCTACACCTTC
CDR3aa: CASSPTGQLYGYTF

v_gene: TRBV3-1/TRBV3-2
d_gene: NA
abundance: NA
len: 16
j_gene: TRBJ2-1
CDR3nt: TGTGCCAGCAGCCAAGATTACTCCTCCATCTACAATGAGCAGTTCTTC
CDR3aa: CASSQDYSSIYNEQFF

v_gene: TRBV6-1
d_gene: TRBD1
abundance: NA
len: 17
j_gene: TRBJ2-2
CDR3nt: TGTGCCAGCAGTGAAGCGCTGGTAACAGGGGCCACCGGGGAGCTGTTTTTT
CDR3aa: CASSEALVTGATGELFF

v_gene: TRBV4-1
d_gene: NA
abundance: NA
len: 13
j_gene: TRBJ2-3
CDR3nt: TGCGCCAGCAGCCTCACCCTAGCGGATACGCAGTATTTT
CDR3aa: CASSLTLADTQYF

v_gene: TRBV18
d_gene: NA
abundance: NA
len: 12
j_gene: TRBJ2-4
CDR3nt: TGTGCCAGCTCAACACAGGAAAACATTCAGTACTTC
CDR3aa: CASSTQENIQYF

v_gene: TRBV24-1
d_gene: NA
abundance: NA
len: 14
j_gene: TRBJ2-2
CDR3nt: TGTGCCACCAGTGATCGGAGGAACACCGGGGAGCTGTTTTTT
CDR3aa: CATSDRRNTGELFF

v_gene: TRBV29-1
d_gene: TRBD2
abundance: NA
len: 16
j_gene: TRBJ2-7
CDR3nt: TGCAGCGTTGTGGGACTAGCGGGGGTTCGGCCGGAGGAGCAGTACTTC
CDR3aa: CSVVGLAGVRPEEQYF

v_gene: TRBV9
d_gene: TRBD1
abundance: NA
len: 19
j_gene: TRBJ1-1
CDR3nt: TGTGCCAGCAGTTACCTGAACAGGACAGGGGGCGCCGGTCCTCCTGAAGCTTTCTTT
CDR3aa: CASSYLNRTGGAGPPEAFF

v_gene: TRBV11-3
d_gene: TRBD2
abundance: NA
len: 16
j_gene: TRBJ2-3
CDR3nt: TGTGCCAGCAGCCCCCGGGCGGGGGGGCAGGCAGATACGCAGTATTTT
CDR3aa: CASSPRAGGQADTQYF

v_gene: TRBV30
d_gene: NA
abundance: NA
len: 13
j_gene: TRBJ1-1
CDR3nt: TGTGCCTGGAGTAAAGGGTGGGACACTGAAGCTTTCTTT
CDR3aa: CAWSKGWDTEAFF

v_gene: TRBV5-4
d_gene: NA
abundance: NA
len: 15
j_gene: TRBJ1-6
CDR3nt: TGTGCCAGCAGCTTGGGAGGGGCTGGAAATTCACCCCTCCACTTT
CDR3aa: CASSLGGAGNSPLHF

v_gene: TRBV30
d_gene: NA
abundance: NA
len: 12
j_gene: TRBJ2-1
CDR3nt: TGTGCCTGGAGTGCCTTGATCAATGAGCAGTTCTTC
CDR3aa: CAWSALINEQFF

v_gene: TRBV28
d_gene: NA
abundance: NA
len: 14
j_gene: TRBJ1-4
CDR3nt: TGTGCCAGCAGGGTATCAGGGGACGTAGGAAAACTGTTTTTT
CDR3aa: CASRVSGDVGKLFF

v_gene: TRBV6-5
d_gene: TRBD1
abundance: NA
len: 14
j_gene: TRBJ1-1
CDR3nt: TGTGCCAGCAGTTCGACAGGGGAGGGGACTGAAGCTTTCTTT
CDR3aa: CASSSTGEGTEAFF

v_gene: TRBV2
d_gene: TRBD2
abundance: NA
len: 15
j_gene: TRBJ2-1
CDR3nt: TGTGCCAGCAAGAATCTAGCGGGAGCCCCCAATGAGCAGTTCTTC
CDR3aa: CASKNLAGAPNEQFF

v_gene: TRBV2
d_gene: NA
abundance: NA
len: 18
j_gene: TRBJ1-5
CDR3nt: TGTGCCAGCAGAGGTAGCCGGGCCGCTATGTACAGCAATCAGCCCCAGCATTTT
CDR3aa: CASRGSRAAMYSNQPQHF

v_gene: TRBV15
d_gene: NA
abundance: NA
len: 15
j_gene: TRBJ2-5
CDR3nt: TGTGCCACCAGCAGAGATCGAGGAACGCAAGAGACCCAGTACTTC
CDR3aa: CATSRDRGTQETQYF

v_gene: TRBV4-3
d_gene: TRBD1
abundance: NA
len: 16
j_gene: TRBJ1-2
CDR3nt: TGCGCCAGCAGCCCCTCCGGACAGGGGACAATCTATGGCTACACCTTC
CDR3aa: CASSPSGQGTIYGYTF

v_gene: TRBV28
d_gene: TRBD1
abundance: NA
len: 14
j_gene: TRBJ1-2
CDR3nt: TGTGCCAGCAGTTCCGGACAGGGAGAGGTTGGCTACACCTTC
CDR3aa: CASSSGQGEVGYTF

v_gene: TRBV5-4
d_gene: TRBD1
abundance: NA
len: 16
j_gene: TRBJ2-2
CDR3nt: TGTGCCAGCAGCAGAGGACAGGGGGCGGGCACCGGGGAGCTGTTTTTT
CDR3aa: CASSRGQGAGTGELFF

v_gene: TRBV10-3
d_gene: NA
abundance: NA
len: 13
j_gene: TRBJ1-1
CDR3nt: TGTGCCGTCACCGGAATGCCTGGTACTGAAGCTTTCTTT
CDR3aa: CAVTGMPGTEAFF

v_gene: TRBV19
d_gene: NA
abundance: few
len: 16
j_gene: TRBJ1-5
CDR3nt: TGTGCCAGTAGCCGGGAGTTCTCCCTACACAATCAGCCCCAGCATTTT
CDR3aa: CASSREFSLHNQPQHF

v_gene: TRBV19
d_gene: TRBD2
abundance: NA
len: 16
j_gene: TRBJ2-3
CDR3nt: TGTGCCAGTAGTACCCCACTAGGGAGGGAGACAGATACGCAGTATTTT
CDR3aa: CASSTPLGRETDTQYF

v_gene: TRBV19
d_gene: TRBD2
abundance: NA
len: 19
j_gene: TRBJ2-2
CDR3nt: TGTGCCAGTAGTACCCTACCCCTAGCGGGCCTCTCGGGCACCGGGGAGCTGTTTTTT
CDR3aa: CASSTLPLAGLSGTGELFF

v_gene: TRBV10-3
d_gene: NA
abundance: NA
len: 15
j_gene: TRBJ1-6
CDR3nt: TGTGCCATCAGTCCAGGGTCCACTTATAATTCACCCCTCCACTTT
CDR3aa: CAISPGSTYNSPLHF

v_gene: TRBV18
d_gene: TRBD1
abundance: NA
len: 14
j_gene: TRBJ1-1
CDR3nt: TGTGCCAGCTCACCACCGCAGGGGGGAGCTGAAGCTTTCTTT
CDR3aa: CASSPPQGGAEAFF

v_gene: TRBV11-3
d_gene: TRBD1
abundance: NA
len: 16
j_gene: TRBJ2-3
CDR3nt: TGTGCCAGCAGCCCCGCCGGGACAGGGGTTGGAGATACGCAGTATTTT
CDR3aa: CASSPAGTGVGDTQYF

v_gene: TRBV9
d_gene: NA
abundance: NA
len: 14
j_gene: TRBJ2-7
CDR3nt: TGTGCCAGCAGCGTAGCCCCAGGGATCTACGAGCAGTACTTC
CDR3aa: CASSVAPGIYEQYF

v_gene: TRBV28
d_gene: NA
abundance: NA
len: 16
j_gene: TRBJ2-3
CDR3nt: TGTGCCAGCAGTTTATTACAGGGTATAAGCACAGATACGCAGTATTTT
CDR3aa: CASSLLQGISTDTQYF

v_gene: TRBV28
d_gene: NA
abundance: NA
len: 16
j_gene: TRBJ1-5
CDR3nt: TGTGCCAGCAGTCCAATGACCTTCTATAGCAATCAGCCCCAGCATTTT
CDR3aa: CASSPMTFYSNQPQHF

v_gene: TRBV11-3
d_gene: TRBD1
abundance: NA
len: 15
j_gene: TRBJ1-1
CDR3nt: TGTGCCAGCAGCCCCGGACAGGGCAGGGGCACTGAAGCTTTCTTT
CDR3aa: CASSPGQGRGTEAFF

v_gene: TRBV6-5
d_gene: NA
abundance: NA
len: 14
j_gene: TRBJ2-7
CDR3nt: TGTGCCAGCAACCGGGTGGGCGAGATATACGAGCAGTACTTC
CDR3aa: CASNRVGEIYEQYF

v_gene: TRBV10-3
d_gene: TRBD1
abundance: NA
len: 14
j_gene: TRBJ2-7
CDR3nt: TGTGCCATCAGGGGACAGGGGGGCTCCTACGAGCAGTACTTC
CDR3aa: CAIRGQGGSYEQYF

v_gene: TRBV24-1
d_gene: NA
abundance: NA
len: 11
j_gene: TRBJ1-5
CDR3nt: TGTGCCACCAGTCGACGGCGGCCCCAGCATTTT
CDR3aa: CATSRRRPQHF

v_gene: TRBV6-5
d_gene: NA
abundance: NA
len: 11
j_gene: TRBJ1-1
CDR3nt: TGTGCCAGCAGTTTGCAAGGACTAGCTTTCTTT
CDR3aa: CASSLQGLAFF

v_gene: TRBV7-2
d_gene: NA
abundance: NA
len: 12
j_gene: TRBJ2-2
CDR3nt: TGTGCCATCCGGCGGGCTTCCGGGGAGCTGTTTTTT
CDR3aa: CAIRRASGELFF

v_gene: TRBV3-1/TRBV3-2
d_gene: NA
abundance: NA
len: 14
j_gene: TRBJ1-4
CDR3nt: TGTGCCAGCAGCCCCCGGAGAGGACGTGAAAAACTGTTTTTT
CDR3aa: CASSPRRGREKLFF

v_gene: TRBV30
d_gene: NA
abundance: NA
len: 16
j_gene: TRBJ1-1
CDR3nt: TGTGCCTGGAGCGAAATGGCGGCTATGGGATACACTGAAGCTTTCTTT
CDR3aa: CAWSEMAAMGYTEAFF

v_gene: TRBV28
d_gene: TRBD1
abundance: NA
len: 14
j_gene: TRBJ1-4
CDR3nt: TGTGCCAGTAGTCCGGGACAGCCTAATGAAAAACTGTTTTTT
CDR3aa: CASSPGQPNEKLFF

v_gene: TRBV6-5
d_gene: NA
abundance: NA
len: 14
j_gene: TRBJ1-1
CDR3nt: TGTGCCAGCAGAGTGGGCCCATTAAACACTGAAGCTTTCTTT
CDR3aa: CASRVGPLNTEAFF